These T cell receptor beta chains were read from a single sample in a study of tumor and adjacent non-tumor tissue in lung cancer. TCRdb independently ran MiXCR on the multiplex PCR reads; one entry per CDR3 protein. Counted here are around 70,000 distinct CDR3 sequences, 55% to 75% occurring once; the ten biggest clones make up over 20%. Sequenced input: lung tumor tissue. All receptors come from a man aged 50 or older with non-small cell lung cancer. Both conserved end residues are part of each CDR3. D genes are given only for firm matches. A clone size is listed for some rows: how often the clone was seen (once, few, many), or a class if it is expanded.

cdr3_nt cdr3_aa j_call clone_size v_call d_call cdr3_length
TGCGCCAGCAGCTTGGGGGGTACGAGGTATAACCCTGAAGCTTTATTT CASSLGGTRYNPEALF TRBJ1-1 - TRBV5-1 - 16
TGTACCAGCAGCTTTGGGATACAGATCTACGAGCAGTACTTC CTSSFGIQIYEQYF TRBJ2-7 once TRBV7-9 - 14
TGTGCCAGCAGCCAAGCGTGGACAGGGTCGAACACCGGGGAGCTGTTTTTT CASSQAWTGSNTGELFF TRBJ2-2 - TRBV14 TRBD1 17
TGTGCCAGCAGTAGGGGAGCTACTGGAAACACCATATATTTT CASSRGATGNTIYF TRBJ1-3 - TRBV6-6 - 14
TGTGCCATCAGCTTAGAACGGACATACAATGAGCACTTCTTC CAISLERTYNEHFF TRBJ2-1 - TRBV11-1 - 14
TGTGCCAGCAGTGAATTTCCGCGAAGGGAAGTCTACGGCTACACCTTC CASSEFPRREVYGYTF TRBJ1-2 many TRBV6-1 - 16
TGTGCCAGCAGTGTAGGGCTAGCGGCTTTCTACGAGCAGTACTTC CASSVGLAAFYEQYF TRBJ2-7 medium-sized TRBV6-1 TRBD2 15
TGTGCCAGCAGTCCTGGGACAGGGGGCAGATATGGCTACACCTTC CASSPGTGGRYGYTF TRBJ1-2 few TRBV28 TRBD1 15
TGTGCCAGCAGTGAACAGGCGCGGGTGTCCTACAATGAGCAGTTCTTC CASSEQARVSYNEQFF TRBJ2-1 many TRBV6-1 - 16
TGTGCCAGCAGCTTAAGGGACTCCACCTACAATGAGCAGTTCTTC CASSLRDSTYNEQFF TRBJ2-1 - TRBV7-6 - 15
TGCAGTGCTAGAGACCCATCGGCGGGGGATTATGAGCAGTACTTC CSARDPSAGDYEQYF TRBJ2-7 - TRBV20-1 TRBD2 15
TGTGTCACCAGTGATTTTGAGGGATTCGGGGTCCAAGAGACCCAGTACTTC CVTSDFEGFGVQETQYF TRBJ2-5 - TRBV24-1 - 17
TGTGCCAGCCCACAGGGTAGCAATCAGTCCCAGCATTTT CASPQGSNQSQHF TRBJ1-5 - TRBV12-3/TRBV12-4 - 13
TGCAGCGTTGGTACCGGGACAGGGTTAAGGTACAATGAGCAGTTCTTC CSVGTGTGLRYNEQFF TRBJ2-1 many TRBV29-1 TRBD1 16
TGCGCCAGCAACTCCGGACCGGTGAACACTGAAGCTTTCTTT CASNSGPVNTEAFF TRBJ1-1 once TRBV5-1 - 14
TGTGCCAGCAGCTTAACTAGCGGGGGTCGCAATGAGCAGTTCTTC CASSLTSGGRNEQFF TRBJ2-1 - TRBV7-2 TRBD2 15
TGTGCCAGCAGCCGCCGTCTAGCGATAAGCACAAATACGCAGTATTTT CASSRRLAISTNTQYF TRBJ2-3 - TRBV11-2 - 16